The clone carrying this T cell receptor (beta chain) came up a few times. The data derive from a study of patients and donors after allogeneic stem cell transplantation. TCRdb independently ran MiXCR on the RT-PCR reads; one entry per CDR3 protein. The repertoire holds about 200,000 distinct CDR3 sequences, with 40% to 45% as singletons. Germline V gene sequence: CDR1 SGHRS, CDR2 YFSETQ. The CDR3 spans 13 residues. V shed 4 bases and J shed 0 bases, with 7 bases lying between them. The source is a human donor who was either an allogeneic HSCT recipient or a stem cell or donor lymphocyte infusion donor (not recorded which). It is not recorded whose cells these are; they may come from a transplant donor. Specimen: blood, either unsorted or a sorted T cell fraction (not recorded which). V usage is TRBV5-1 and J usage is TRBJ1-1; D not certain. DNA of the CDR3: TGCGCCAGCAGCGTTCACCTGAACACTGAAGCTTTCTTT. Its protein product is CASSVHLNTEAFF.